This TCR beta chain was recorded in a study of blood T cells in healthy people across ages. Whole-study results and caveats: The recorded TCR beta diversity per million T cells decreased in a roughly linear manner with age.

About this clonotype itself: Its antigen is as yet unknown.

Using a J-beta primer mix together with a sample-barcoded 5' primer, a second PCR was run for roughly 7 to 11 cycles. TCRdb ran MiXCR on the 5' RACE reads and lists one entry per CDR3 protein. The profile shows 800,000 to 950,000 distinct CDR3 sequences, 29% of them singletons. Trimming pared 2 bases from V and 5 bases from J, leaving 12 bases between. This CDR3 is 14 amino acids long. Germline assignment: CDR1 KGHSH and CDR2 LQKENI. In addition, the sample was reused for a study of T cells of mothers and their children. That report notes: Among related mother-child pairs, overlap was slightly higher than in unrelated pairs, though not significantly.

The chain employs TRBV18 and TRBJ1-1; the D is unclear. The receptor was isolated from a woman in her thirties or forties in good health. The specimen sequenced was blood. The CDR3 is CASSPISQRTEAFF. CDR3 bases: TGTGCCAGCTCACCAATTTCCCAACGGACTGAAGCTTTCTTT.